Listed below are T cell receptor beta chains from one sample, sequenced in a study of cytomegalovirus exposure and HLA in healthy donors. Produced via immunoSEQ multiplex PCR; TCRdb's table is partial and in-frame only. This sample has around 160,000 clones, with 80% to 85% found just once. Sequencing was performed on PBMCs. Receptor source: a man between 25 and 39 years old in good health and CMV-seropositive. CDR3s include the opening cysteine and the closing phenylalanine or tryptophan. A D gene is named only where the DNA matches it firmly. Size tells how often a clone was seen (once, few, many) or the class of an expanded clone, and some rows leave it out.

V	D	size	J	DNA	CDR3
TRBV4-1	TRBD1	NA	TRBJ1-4	TGCGCCAGCAGCCAAGGGGACAGGGGGCTTGATGAAAAACTGTTTTTT	CASSQGDRGLDEKLFF
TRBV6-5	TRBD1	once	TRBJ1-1	TGTGCCAGCAGTTACCGGCGGACAGGGATGAACACTGAAGCTTTCTTT	CASSYRRTGMNTEAFF
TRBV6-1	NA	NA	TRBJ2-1	TGTGCCAGCAGAACAGGATCACCTGAGCAGTTCTTC	CASRTGSPEQFF
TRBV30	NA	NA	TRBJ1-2	TGTGCCTGGAGTGTCGCGTATGGCTACACCTTC	CAWSVAYGYTF
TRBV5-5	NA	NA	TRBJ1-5	TGTGCCAGCAGCCCGGGAGGCAATCAGCCCCAGCATTTT	CASSPGGNQPQHF
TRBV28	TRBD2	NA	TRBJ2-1	TGTGCCAGCATTCTAGCGGGAGGGCCGGATGAGCAGTTCTTC	CASILAGGPDEQFF
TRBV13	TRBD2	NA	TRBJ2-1	TGTGCCAGCAGCGATCGCGGTCTAGCGGGTCTCAATGAGCAGTTCTTC	CASSDRGLAGLNEQFF
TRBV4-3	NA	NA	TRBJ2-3	TGCGCCAGCAGCCATGACTTCACAGATACGCAGTATTTT	CASSHDFTDTQYF
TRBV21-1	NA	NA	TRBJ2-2	TGTGCCAGACCGACTAGCGGTTGGGCCGGGGAGCTGTTTTTT	CARPTSGWAGELFF
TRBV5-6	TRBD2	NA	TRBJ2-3	TGTGCCAGCAGCTTGGAGCGGGGGGCAGATACGCAGTATTTT	CASSLERGADTQYF
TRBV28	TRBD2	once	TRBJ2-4	TGTGCCAGCAGTCCCGGACTAGCGGGGGGCAAAAACATTCAGTACTTC	CASSPGLAGGKNIQYF
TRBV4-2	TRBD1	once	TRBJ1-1	TGTGCCAGCGCCACCCGACAGGGCAGCGCTGAAGCTTTCTTT	CASATRQGSAEAFF
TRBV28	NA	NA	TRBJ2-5	TGTGCCAGCGCCCGCAGTAAAGAGACCCAGTACTTC	CASARSKETQYF
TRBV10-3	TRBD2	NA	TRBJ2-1	TGTGCCATCAGTGAGTCCCAAGCGGGAGCCTACAATGAGCAGTTCTTC	CAISESQAGAYNEQFF
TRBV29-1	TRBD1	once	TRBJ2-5	TGCAGCGTTGAAGCCGGCAGGGGGCGCCAAGAGACCCAGTACTTC	CSVEAGRGRQETQYF
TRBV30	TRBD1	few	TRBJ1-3	TGTGCCTGGAGTCACCTGACAGGGTTCGGCACCATATATTTT	CAWSHLTGFGTIYF
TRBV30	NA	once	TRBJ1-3	TGTGCCTGGAGGGGGGGATCCGGAAACACCATATATTTT	CAWRGGSGNTIYF
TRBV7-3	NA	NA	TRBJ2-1	TGTGCCAGCAGCTCTAGCAGGCTAACCGAGCAGTTCTTC	CASSSSRLTEQFF
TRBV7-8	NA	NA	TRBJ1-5	TGTGCCAGCAGAACAGGGAATCAGCCCCAGCATTTT	CASRTGNQPQHF
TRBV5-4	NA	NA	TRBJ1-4	TGTGCCAGCAGCAGAGAGGGGGGGGCTAATGAAAAACTGTTTTTT	CASSREGGANEKLFF
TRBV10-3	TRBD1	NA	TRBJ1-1	TGTGCCATCAGTGAAGGACAGGGGGAGACTGAAGCTTTCTTT	CAISEGQGETEAFF
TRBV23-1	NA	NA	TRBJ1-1	TGCGCCAGCAGTCAATCGAGTGGGGGCCCCGGTCCCGGGTCCGTCTTT	CASSQSSGGPGPGSVF
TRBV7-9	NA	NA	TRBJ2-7	TGTGCCAGCAGCTTTTACGGGGGAGTAGGCCACGAGCAGTACTTC	CASSFYGGVGHEQYF
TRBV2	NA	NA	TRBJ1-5	TGTGCCAGCAATGTCTTTTCACAGGCCATTTTTCAGCCCCAGCATTTT	CASNVFSQAIFQPQHF
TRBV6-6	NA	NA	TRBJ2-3	TGTGCCAGCACCCGGAGGCCAGATACGCAGTATTTT	CASTRRPDTQYF
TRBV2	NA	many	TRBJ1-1	TGTGCCAGCAGTGCCAGCACTGAAGCTTTCTTT	CASSASTEAFF
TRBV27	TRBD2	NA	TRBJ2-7	TGTGCCAGCAGTTCCACCCCCCGGGGGGACTACGAGCAGTACTTC	CASSSTPRGDYEQYF
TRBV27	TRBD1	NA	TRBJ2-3	TGTGCCAGCAGAAAGAAGACAGGGACAGATACGCAGTATTTT	CASRKKTGTDTQYF
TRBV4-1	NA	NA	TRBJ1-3	TGCGCCAGCAGCCTCACGAACGGACTCTCTGGAAACACCATATATTTT	CASSLTNGLSGNTIYF
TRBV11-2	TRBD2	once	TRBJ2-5	TGTGCCAGCAGCGCCGCGGGGGGGCAGGTAAACGGAGAGACCCAGTACTTC	CASSAAGGQVNGETQYF
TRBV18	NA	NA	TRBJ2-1	TGTGCCAGCTCATCATCGGGCCGGGGGAGCTCCTACAATGAGCAGTTCTTC	CASSSSGRGSSYNEQFF
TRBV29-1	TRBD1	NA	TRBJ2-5	TGCAGCGCGGGACAGGGCGGAGAGACCCAGTACTTC	CSAGQGGETQYF
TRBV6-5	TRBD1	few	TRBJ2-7	TGTGCCAGCAGCGATAAACAGGGGGCGATAGGGCAGTACTTC	CASSDKQGAIGQYF
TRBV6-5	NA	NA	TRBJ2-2	TGTGCCAGCAGTTACTCGAACTACCTACAAGGGGAGCTGTTTTTT	CASSYSNYLQGELFF
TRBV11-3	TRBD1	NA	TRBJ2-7	TGTGCCAGCAGCTTGGGGACAGCCTACGAGCAGTACTTC	CASSLGTAYEQYF
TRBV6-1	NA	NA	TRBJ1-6	TGTGCCACCATCTTGACGACAGTTGGTTCACCCCTCCACTTT	CATILTTVGSPLHF
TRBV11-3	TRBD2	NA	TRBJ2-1	TGTGCCAGCAGCCCGACTAGCGGGGGACCCAATGAGCAGTTCTTC	CASSPTSGGPNEQFF
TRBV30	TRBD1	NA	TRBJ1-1	TGTGCCTGGAGTCCCACGACAGGGGGAGCTTTCTTT	CAWSPTTGGAFF
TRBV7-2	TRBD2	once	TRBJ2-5	TGTGCCAGCAGCTTAGATAGCGGGGCCTTCCAAGAGACCCAGTACTTC	CASSLDSGAFQETQYF
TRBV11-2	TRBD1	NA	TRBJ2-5	TGTGCCAGCAGCCCTCACAGGGGGGCCCGAGAGACCCAGTACTTC	CASSPHRGARETQYF
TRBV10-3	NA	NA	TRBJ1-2	TGTGCCATCAGTGACGGGGGGGCTGGCTATGGCTACACCTTC	CAISDGGAGYGYTF
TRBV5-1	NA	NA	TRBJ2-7	TGCGCCAGCAGCTTCCAGGGTATCTACGAGCAGTACTTC	CASSFQGIYEQYF
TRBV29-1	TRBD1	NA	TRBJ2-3	TGCAGCGTTGAAGGAATCAGGGGGCAGGGAGATACGCAGTATTTT	CSVEGIRGQGDTQYF
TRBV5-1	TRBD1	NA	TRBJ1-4	TGCGCCAGCAGCTCGACAGGGGATGGGGAAAAACTGTTTTTT	CASSSTGDGEKLFF
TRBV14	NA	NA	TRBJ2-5	TGTGCCAGCAGCCAAGATAGAACACTTCCCAGGGGGACCCAGTACTTC	CASSQDRTLPRGTQYF
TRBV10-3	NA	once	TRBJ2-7	TGTGCCATCGGGCGGACAGTGAACGAGCAGTACTTC	CAIGRTVNEQYF
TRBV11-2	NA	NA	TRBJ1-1	TGTGCCAGCAGCTTATTTCTTTCCCTAAGTTCGAACACTGAAGCTTTCTTT	CASSLFLSLSSNTEAFF
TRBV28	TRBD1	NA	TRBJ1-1	TGTGCCAGCAGTTTTAGGGGGCTATACACTGAAGCTTTCTTT	CASSFRGLYTEAFF
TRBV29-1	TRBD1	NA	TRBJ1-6	TGCAGCGTTGCAGGGGGCCCGAATTCACCCCTCCACTTT	CSVAGGPNSPLHF
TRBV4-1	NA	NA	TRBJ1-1	TGCGCCAGCAGCCAAGATCGTGGCAGGGGAGCTTTCTTT	CASSQDRGRGAFF
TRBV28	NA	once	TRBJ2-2	TGTGCCAGCCGCTCTACGAGCGTCGGGGAGCTGTTTTTT	CASRSTSVGELFF
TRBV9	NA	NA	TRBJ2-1	TGTGCCAGCAGCGTAGTCGAGCGGAAAACGGAGCAGTTCTTC	CASSVVERKTEQFF
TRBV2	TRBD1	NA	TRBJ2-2	TGTGCCAGCAGATTCGGAACAGGGGCTGGCACCGGGGAGCTGTTTTTT	CASRFGTGAGTGELFF